These 28 T cell receptor beta chains were sequenced from one sample in a study of early T cells in non-severe SARS-CoV-2 infection. TCRdb processed the 5' RACE reads anew with MiXCR; each CDR3 protein has one entry. The repertoire holds about 49,000 distinct CDR3 sequences, about 6.3% seen once, with about 2.7% in the top ten. The source material was whole blood, sampled at baseline. The receptors here all came from an adult who was a healthcare worker with PCR-confirmed SARS-CoV-2 infection or an uninfected control (not recorded which).

This clonotype was picked up many times. This rearrangement joins TRBV19 to TRBJ2-1, with TRBD2 as a possible D gene (6 bases). The CDR3 loop spans 14 amino acids. CDR1 and CDR2 from the germline V gene are LNHDA and SQIVND (reference sequence). The V and J ends lost 7 bases and 1 base respectively, with 11 bases between them. CDR3 in DNA: TGTGCCAGTAAAATAGCGGCTTCCTACAATGAGCAGTTCTTC. Its protein is CASKIAASYNEQFF.

J is TRBJ2-5 and V is TRBV6-1; TRBD1 might be the D (6 bases). The CDR3 runs to 15 residues. The ends were cut back, 6 bases at V and 5 bases at J, with 19 bases in the middle. Germline loops: CDR1 MNHNS, CDR2 SASEGT. CDR3 sequence: CASSRGHSRGETQYF. The CDR3, as DNA: TGTGCCAGCAGCCGGGGACACTCGAGGGGGGAGACCCAGTACTTC.

This clonotype was counted ten times or more. The chain is built from TRBV7-6 and TRBJ1-1; perhaps TRBD1 as D (5 bases). CDR3 length: 14 residues. The germline V gene encodes CDR1 SGHVS and CDR2 FNYEAQ. Trimming removed 5 bases at V and 0 bases at J, with 10 bases between. Written as DNA, the CDR3 is TGTGCCAGCAGCCAAGGGGCTATGAACACTGAAGCTTTCTTT. The encoded protein is CASSQGAMNTEAFF.

This clonotype was seen repeatedly, ten times or more. This chain links TRBV20-1 with TRBJ2-1; TRBD2 matches 10 bases. V lost 0 bases, J lost 7 bases, and 15 bases stayed unmatched. The CDR3 is made up of 18 amino acids. The V gene's germline CDR1 is DFQATT and CDR2 SNEGSKA (reference sequence). This CDR3 reads CSARDSRSSGGPRNEQFF. The CDR3 nucleotides read TGCAGTGCTAGAGATTCCCGATCTAGCGGGGGCCCCCGGAATGAGCAGTTCTTC.

This clonotype showed up many times. The rearrangement joins TRBV20-1 to TRBJ1-6; tentative D call: TRBD1 (5 bases). The germline V gene encodes CDR1 DFQATT and CDR2 SNEGSKA (reference sequence). V shed 3 bases and J shed 10 bases, with 16 bases lying between them. The CDR3 extends over 14 amino acids. In DNA, the CDR3 is TGCAGTGCTAGTGAGTTTAGGGGTGTATCACCCCTCCACTTT. Translated, it gives CSASEFRGVSPLHF.

This clonotype was observed at least ten times. The rearrangement uses TRBV15 and TRBJ1-5, with D maybe TRBD1 (6 bases). The V end lost 4 bases, the J end lost 2 bases, and 15 bases lay between the germline ends. The CDR3 runs to 16 residues. Germline V gene data show CDR1 as LNHNV and CDR2 as YYDKDF (reference sequence). The CDR3 here is CATSTGLPGGNQPQHF. CDR3 in DNA: TGTGCCACCAGCACTGGCCTACCAGGGGGCAATCAGCCCCAGCATTTT.

V gene TRBV5-1 combines with J gene TRBJ2-6, with 7 bases identical to TRBD1. The CDR3 covers 15 residues. The V segment lost 4 bases and the J segment 2 bases; nucleotides outside the gene matches: 3. The V gene's germline CDR1 is SGHRS and CDR2 YFSETQ. In DNA, the CDR3 is TGCGCCAGCAGCCTGGGACAGCCTGGGGCCAACGTCCTGACTTTC. Protein: CASSLGQPGANVLTF. The whole variable domain, filled in from reference TRBV5-1 and TRBJ2-6, reads KAGVTQTPRYLIKTRGQQVTLSCSPISGHRSVSWYQQTPGQGLQFLFEYFSETQRNKGNFPGRFSGRQFSNSRSEMNVSTLELGDSALYLCASSLGQPGANVLTFGAGSRLTVL.

The chain is built from TRBV7-2 and TRBJ1-3; D remains ambiguous. Trimming cost V 2 bases and J 1 base, with 6 bases left between them. Germline V CDR1 and CDR2: SGHTA, FQGNSA. The CDR3 runs to 14 residues. In DNA form, the CDR3 reads TGTGCCAGCAGCTTAAATCCTTCTGGAAACACCATATATTTT. Translating it yields CASSLNPSGNTIYF.

The J gene is TRBJ2-7, the V gene TRBV19; 10 bases match TRBD2. The J segment lost 0 bases and the V segment lost 5 bases, leaving 1 base of the junction unmatched. This CDR3 comprises 14 residues. Germline CDR1 and CDR2: LNHDA and SQIVND (reference sequence). The CDR3 is CASSRLAGSYEQYF. In DNA form, the CDR3 reads TGTGCCAGTAGTCGACTAGCGGGCTCCTACGAGCAGTACTTC.

The chain is built from TRBV16 and TRBJ1-5; D is perhaps TRBD1 (5 bases). V lost 4 bases, J lost 9 bases, and 10 bases lay in between. In germline, CDR1 is KGHSY, CDR2 FQNENV. The CDR3 covers 12 residues. The CDR3 sequence: CASSRGPRPQHF. In DNA form, the CDR3 reads TGTGCCAGCAGCCGGGGCCCTCGGCCCCAGCATTTT.

This clonotype came up many times. This rearrangement joins TRBV9 to TRBJ1-5, with D perhaps TRBD1 (5 bases). V lost 0 bases and J 6 bases, leaving 10 bases between the germline ends. The V gene's germline CDR1 is SGDLS and CDR2 YYNGEE. The CDR3 contains 14 residues. CDR3 sequence: CASSVAGGGQPQHF. CDR3 nucleotide sequence: TGTGCCAGCAGCGTAGCGGGGGGAGGTCAGCCCCAGCATTTT.

The sample holds many counts of this clonotype. V and J are TRBV20-1 and TRBJ2-1, with 11 bases aligning to TRBD2. Losses at the gene ends were 2 bases for V and 6 bases for J; bases not matched to a gene: 12. The CDR3 length is 17 residues. The germline V gene encodes CDR1 DFQATT and CDR2 SNEGSKA (reference sequence). The CDR3: CSARTSGGLLVSNEQFF. CDR3 in DNA: TGCAGTGCTAGAACTAGCGGGGGCCTCCTAGTGTCCAATGAGCAGTTCTTC.

The rearrangement links TRBV7-2 to TRBJ1-2; D is possibly TRBD1 (5 bases). CDR3 size: 14 residues. The V gene's germline CDR1 is SGHTA and CDR2 FQGNSA. Trimming pared 6 bases from V and 5 bases from J, leaving 16 bases between. The CDR3 reads CASRMTSQGYGYTF. The CDR3 region has the DNA TGTGCCAGCAGGATGACATCGCAGGGTTATGGCTACACCTTC.

This chain uses TRBV20-1 with TRBJ2-1, with 8 bases fitting TRBD2. Trimming at V came to 4 bases and at J to 7 bases, leaving 3 bases not matched to a gene. CDR3 size: 12 residues. The germline gives CDR1 DFQATT, CDR2 SNEGSKA (reference sequence). This chain's CDR3 is CSATKRGNEQFF. The CDR3 bases are TGCAGTGCTACTAAGCGGGGGAATGAGCAGTTCTTC.

Ten or more counts support this clonotype. The CDR3 is CASSQSDQGLRRTEAFF. CDR3 sequence (DNA): TGTGCCAGCAGCCAATCCGACCAGGGTCTACGCAGGACTGAAGCTTTCTTT. V is TRBV14 and J is TRBJ1-1, with D possibly being TRBD1 (5 bases). Germline CDR1 SGHDN, CDR2 FVKESK. The CDR3 covers 17 residues. The V end was cut by 2 bases, the J end by 5 bases, with 21 bases between.

This clonotype was counted many times. The V call is TRBV7-9, the J call TRBJ2-1, with 8 bases fitting TRBD2. This CDR3 is 15 amino acids long. The V and J ends lost 2 bases and 7 bases, in that order; junction bases with no gene match: 7. CDR1 and CDR2 (germline): SEHNR, FQNEAQ (reference sequence). CDR3 DNA sequence: TGTGCCAGCAGCTTATCCGGGGGGGCGGTTAATGAGCAGTTCTTC. It encodes CASSLSGGAVNEQFF.

This clonotype was recorded at least ten times. The genes are TRBV7-2 and TRBJ2-7, with D uncertain. This CDR3 region has 13 residues. Looked up from germline, CDR1 is SGHTA and CDR2 is FQGNSA. Trimming removed 1 base at V and 5 bases at J, with 9 bases between. The CDR3 sequence is CASSLVPGDEQYF. DNA for the CDR3: TGTGCCAGCAGCTTAGTGCCGGGCGACGAGCAGTACTTC.

This clonotype was recorded at least ten times. The chain links TRBV19 to TRBJ2-7; D is uncertain. The CDR3 covers 14 residues. Germline V gene lookup returns CDR1 LNHDA and CDR2 SQIVND (reference sequence). The V and J ends lost 3 bases and 4 bases respectively, with 13 bases between them. Written as DNA, the CDR3 is TGTGCCAGTAGTATTAAACTGGGATCGTACGAGCAGTACTTC. Protein sequence: CASSIKLGSYEQYF.

This clonotype came up a few times. This rearrangement joins TRBV7-9 to TRBJ2-7; 8 positions agree with TRBD1. Trimming at V came to 1 base and at J to 3 bases, leaving 2 bases not matched to a gene. Germline CDR1 and CDR2: SEHNR and FQNEAQ (reference sequence). This CDR3 has 14 amino acids. The CDR3 DNA follows: TGTGCCAGCAGCTTAGTAGGACAGGGCTACGAGCAGTACTTC. As protein: CASSLVGQGYEQYF.

This clonotype was seen a few times. The chain is built from TRBV3-1 and TRBJ1-1; D call uncertain. The germline CDR1 and CDR2 sequences are LGHDT and YNNKEL (reference sequence). The germline V and J ends were trimmed by 5 bases and 0 bases, with 7 bases remaining between them. This CDR3 has 13 residues. CDR3 sequence: CASSKVMNTEAFF. CDR3 DNA sequence: TGTGCCAGCAGCAAAGTAATGAACACTGAAGCTTTCTTT.

With regard to this clonotype: At one end, the junction sequence differs from germline, possibly due to a read error. This chain joins TRBV7-2 and TRBJ1-1, with TRBD1 as a possible D gene (5 bases). CDR3 length: 15 amino acids. The germline V gene has CDR1 SGHTA and CDR2 FQGNSA. In DNA form, the CDR3 reads TGTGCCGGCAGCTTATCGGGCAGGGCGAACACTGAAGCTTTCTTT. It translates to CAGSLSGRANTEAFF.

This clonotype was seen at least ten times. This chain links TRBV20-1 with TRBJ2-3, with D hard to call. The CDR3 is 14 amino acids. CDR1 and CDR2 from the germline V gene are DFQATT and SNEGSKA (reference sequence). With 0 bases removed from V and 5 bases from J, the gap between germline ends came to 12 bases. CDR3 residues: CSARDALGLDTQYF. The CDR3 DNA sequence: TGCAGTGCTAGAGATGCCCTGGGGTTAGATACGCAGTATTTT.

This clonotype was counted between two and nine times. The chain carries TRBV2 and TRBJ2-1; possibly TRBD1 for D (5 bases). Germline V gene lookup returns CDR1 SNHLY and CDR2 FYNNEI. The CDR3 length is 16 residues. V was pared by 2 bases and J by 9 bases, with 20 bases between. CDR3 sequence: CASSESTQSGSVEQFF. In DNA form, the CDR3 reads TGTGCCAGCAGTGAAAGTACGCAATCAGGGTCGGTTGAGCAGTTCTTC.

The V gene is TRBV11-2, the J gene TRBJ2-3, with 7 bases identical to TRBD2. From germline, CDR1 is SGHAT and CDR2 FQNNGV. There are 15 residues in the CDR3. V dropped 1 base and J dropped 3; count of bases not matched to a gene: 4. CDR3 protein: CASSLVLADTDTQYF. The CDR3 bases are TGTGCCAGCAGCTTAGTTCTAGCGGATACAGATACGCAGTATTTT.

This clonotype has only a few counts. This chain uses TRBV4-2 with TRBJ1-4; 7 nucleotides line up with TRBD1. Germline lookup yields CDR1 LGHNA and CDR2 YNFKEQ. CDR3 length: 15 residues. J gave up 8 bases and V 1 base, and 7 bases lay outside the gene matches. The CDR3 sequence: CASSQASGGSEKLFF. CDR3 nucleotide sequence: TGTGCCAGCAGCCAAGCCTCAGGGGGTAGCGAAAAACTGTTTTTT.

A few counts support this clonotype. The rearrangement joins TRBV20-1 to TRBJ1-2; perhaps TRBD1 as D (6 bases). V shed 1 base and J shed 7 bases, with 19 bases lying between them. Germline CDR1 and CDR2: DFQATT and SNEGSKA (reference sequence). This CDR3 is 15 amino acids long. This chain's CDR3 is CSARAPGTSSSGYTF. The CDR3 DNA reads as TGCAGTGCTAGAGCCCCAGGGACATCCTCTAGTGGCTACACCTTC.

This clonotype was seen at least ten times. The chain employs TRBV11-2 and TRBJ2-4; 12 positions match TRBD2. CDR3 length equals 18 residues. Trimming at V came to 5 bases and at J to 0 bases, leaving 8 bases not matched to a gene. Looked up from germline, CDR1 is SGHAT and CDR2 is FQNNGV. The CDR3 region has the DNA TGTGCCAGCAGCGTTGGGACTAGCGGGCCTGTAGCCAAAAACATTCAGTACTTC. It codes for CASSVGTSGPVAKNIQYF.

This clonotype was seen many times. The chain recombines TRBV3-1 with TRBJ2-1, with D tentatively TRBD1 (6 bases). The CDR3 consists of 15 residues. Trimming stripped 6 bases from V and 10 bases from J, with 22 bases between. The germline gives CDR1 LGHDT, CDR2 YNNKEL (reference sequence). The DNA for the CDR3 is TGTGCCAGCAGTTACGGGCAGGGGCCTTTGGGGGAGCAGTTCTTC. This codes for CASSYGQGPLGEQFF.